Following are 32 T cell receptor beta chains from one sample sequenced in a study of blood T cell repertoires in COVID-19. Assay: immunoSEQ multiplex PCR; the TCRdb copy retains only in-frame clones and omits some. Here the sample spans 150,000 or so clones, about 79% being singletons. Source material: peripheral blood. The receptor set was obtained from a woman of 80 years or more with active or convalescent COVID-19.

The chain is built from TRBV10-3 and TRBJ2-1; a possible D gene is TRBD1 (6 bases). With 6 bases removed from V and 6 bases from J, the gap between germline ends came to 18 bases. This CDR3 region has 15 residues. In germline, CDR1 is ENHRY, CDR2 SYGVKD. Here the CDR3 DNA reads TGTGCCATCAGCCCAGGGGAGCCGATTGGCAATGAGCAGTTCTTC. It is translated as CAISPGEPIGNEQFF.

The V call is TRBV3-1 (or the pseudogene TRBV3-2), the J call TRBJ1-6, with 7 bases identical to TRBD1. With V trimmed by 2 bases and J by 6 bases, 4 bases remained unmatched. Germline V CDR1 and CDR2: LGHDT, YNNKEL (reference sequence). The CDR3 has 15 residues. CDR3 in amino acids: CASSQYRQGNSPLHF. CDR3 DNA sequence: TGTGCCAGCAGCCAATATAGACAGGGTAATTCACCCCTCCACTTT.

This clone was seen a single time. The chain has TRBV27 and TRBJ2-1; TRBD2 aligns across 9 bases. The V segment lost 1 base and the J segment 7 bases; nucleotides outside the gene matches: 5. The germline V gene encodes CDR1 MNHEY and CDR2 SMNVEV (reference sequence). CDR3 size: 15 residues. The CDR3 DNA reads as TGTGCCAGCAGTTTATATGCGGGGGGGGAGAATGAGCAGTTCTTC. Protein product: CASSLYAGGENEQFF.

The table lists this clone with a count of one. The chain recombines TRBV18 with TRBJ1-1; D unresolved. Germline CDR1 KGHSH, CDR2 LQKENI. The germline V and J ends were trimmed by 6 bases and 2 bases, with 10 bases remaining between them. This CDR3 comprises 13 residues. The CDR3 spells CASSSGGNTEAFF. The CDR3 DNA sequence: TGTGCCAGCTCTTCGGGAGGAAACACTGAAGCTTTCTTT.

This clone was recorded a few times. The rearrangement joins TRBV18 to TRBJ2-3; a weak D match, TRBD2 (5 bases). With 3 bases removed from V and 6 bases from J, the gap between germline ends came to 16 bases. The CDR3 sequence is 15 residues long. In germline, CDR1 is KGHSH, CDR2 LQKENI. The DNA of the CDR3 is TGTGCCAGCTCACCTTTTCGGGGTGTCATGGATACGCAGTATTTT. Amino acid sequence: CASSPFRGVMDTQYF.

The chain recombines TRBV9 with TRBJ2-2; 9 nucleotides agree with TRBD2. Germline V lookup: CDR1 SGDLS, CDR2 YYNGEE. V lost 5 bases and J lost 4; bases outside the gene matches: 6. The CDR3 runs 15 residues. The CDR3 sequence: CASSERGAGTGELFF. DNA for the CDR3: TGTGCCAGCAGTGAGCGGGGGGCAGGCACCGGGGAGCTGTTTTTT.

The CDR3 is CASTADRINEQFF. CDR3 nucleotide sequence: TGTGCCAGCACCGCGGACAGGATCAATGAGCAGTTCTTC. The chain joins TRBV2 to TRBJ2-1; the match to TRBD1 covers 7 bases. CDR3 length: 13 amino acids. Per the germline V gene, CDR1 is SNHLY and CDR2 is FYNNEI. Germline trimming cut 7 bases from V and 6 bases from J; bases unmatched to any gene: 6.

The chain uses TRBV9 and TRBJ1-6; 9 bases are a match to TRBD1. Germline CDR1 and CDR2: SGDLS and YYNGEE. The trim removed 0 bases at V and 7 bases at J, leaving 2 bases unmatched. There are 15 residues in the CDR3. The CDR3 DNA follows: TGTGCCAGCAGCGTAGGGGACAGGGACAATTCACCCCTCCACTTT. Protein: CASSVGDRDNSPLHF.

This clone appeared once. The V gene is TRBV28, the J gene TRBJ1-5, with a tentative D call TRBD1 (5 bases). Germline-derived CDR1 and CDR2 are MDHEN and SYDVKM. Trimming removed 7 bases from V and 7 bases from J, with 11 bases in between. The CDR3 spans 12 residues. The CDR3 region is CASTQGTQPQHF. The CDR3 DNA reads TGTGCCAGCACGCAGGGTACCCAGCCCCAGCATTTT.

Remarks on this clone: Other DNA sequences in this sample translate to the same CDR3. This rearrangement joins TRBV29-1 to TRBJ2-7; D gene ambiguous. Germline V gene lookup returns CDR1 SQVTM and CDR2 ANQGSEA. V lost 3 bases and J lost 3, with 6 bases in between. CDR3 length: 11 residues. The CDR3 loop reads CSVDRGYEQYF. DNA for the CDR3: TGCAGCGTTGATCGAGGCTACGAGCAGTACTTC.

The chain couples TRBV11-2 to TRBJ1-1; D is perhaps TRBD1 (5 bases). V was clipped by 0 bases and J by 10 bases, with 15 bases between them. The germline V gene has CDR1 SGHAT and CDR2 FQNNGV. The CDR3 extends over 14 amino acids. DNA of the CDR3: TGTGCCAGCAGCTTAGATCGGAGGGGTGGAAGAGCTTTCTTT. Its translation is CASSLDRRGGRAFF.

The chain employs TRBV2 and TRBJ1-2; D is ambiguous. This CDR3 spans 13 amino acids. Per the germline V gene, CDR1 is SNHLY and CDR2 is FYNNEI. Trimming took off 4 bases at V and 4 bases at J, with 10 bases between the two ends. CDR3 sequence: CASSVSGSYGYTF. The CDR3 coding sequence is TGTGCCAGCAGTGTTTCAGGATCCTATGGCTACACCTTC. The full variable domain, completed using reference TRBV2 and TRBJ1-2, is EPEVTQTPSHQVTQMGQEVILRCVPISNHLYFYWYRQILGQKVEFLVSFYNNEISEKSEIFDDQFSVERPDGSNFTLKIRSTKLEDSAMYFCASSVSGSYGYTFGSGTRLTVV.

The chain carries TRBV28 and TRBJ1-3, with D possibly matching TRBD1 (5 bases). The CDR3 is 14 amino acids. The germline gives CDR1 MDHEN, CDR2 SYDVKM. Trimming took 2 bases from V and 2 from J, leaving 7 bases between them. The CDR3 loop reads CASSLVRAGNTIYF. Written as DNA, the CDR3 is TGTGCCAGCAGTTTAGTCAGGGCTGGAAACACCATATATTTT. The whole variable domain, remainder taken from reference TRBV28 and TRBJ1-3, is DVKVTQSSRYLVKRTGEKVFLECVQDMDHENMFWYRQDPGLGLRLIYFSYDVKMKEKGDIPEGYSVSREKKERFSLILESASTNQTSMYLCASSLVRAGNTIYFGEGSWLTVV.

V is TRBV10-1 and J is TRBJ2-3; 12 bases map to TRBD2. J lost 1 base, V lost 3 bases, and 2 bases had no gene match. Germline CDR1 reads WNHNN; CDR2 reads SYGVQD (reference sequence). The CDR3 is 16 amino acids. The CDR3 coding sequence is TGCGCCAGCAGTGACCGACTAGCGGGGGGCACAGATACGCAGTATTTT. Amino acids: CASSDRLAGGTDTQYF.

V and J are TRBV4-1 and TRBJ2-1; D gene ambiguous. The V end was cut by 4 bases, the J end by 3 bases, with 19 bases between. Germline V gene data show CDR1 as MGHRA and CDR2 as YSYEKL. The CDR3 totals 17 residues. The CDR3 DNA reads TGCGCCAGCAGCCGAATAACTGGTCCCAGGCTCTACAATGAGCAGTTCTTC. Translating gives CASSRITGPRLYNEQFF.

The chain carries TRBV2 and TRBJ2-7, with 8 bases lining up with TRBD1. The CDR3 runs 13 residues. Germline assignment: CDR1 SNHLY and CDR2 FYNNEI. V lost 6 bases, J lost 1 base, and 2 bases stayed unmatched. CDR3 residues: CASRRTGSYEQYF. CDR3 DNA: TGTGCCAGCAGGAGGACAGGGTCCTACGAGCAGTACTTC.

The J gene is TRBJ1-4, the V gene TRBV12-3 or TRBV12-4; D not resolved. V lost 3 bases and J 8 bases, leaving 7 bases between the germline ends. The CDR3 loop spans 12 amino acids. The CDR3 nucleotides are TGTGCCAGCAGTTTTGGCGGGGAAAAACTGTTTTTT. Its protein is CASSFGGEKLFF.

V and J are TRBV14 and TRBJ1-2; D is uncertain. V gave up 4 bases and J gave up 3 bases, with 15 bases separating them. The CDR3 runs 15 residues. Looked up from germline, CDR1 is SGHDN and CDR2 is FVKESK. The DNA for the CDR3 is TGTGCCAGCAGCCTACAAGGAGGTCTCGACTATGGCTACACCTTC. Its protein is CASSLQGGLDYGYTF.

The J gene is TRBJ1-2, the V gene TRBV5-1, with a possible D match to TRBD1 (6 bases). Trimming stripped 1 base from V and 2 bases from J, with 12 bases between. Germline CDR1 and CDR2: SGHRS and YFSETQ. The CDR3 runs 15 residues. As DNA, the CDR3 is TGCGCCAGCAGCTTGCGCACAGGGACGAACTATGGCTACACCTTC. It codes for CASSLRTGTNYGYTF.

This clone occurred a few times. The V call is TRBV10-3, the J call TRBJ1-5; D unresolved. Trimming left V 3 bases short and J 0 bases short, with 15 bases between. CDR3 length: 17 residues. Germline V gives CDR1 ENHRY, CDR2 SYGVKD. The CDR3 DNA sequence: TGTGCCATCAGTGACAATCACAGTCCATATAGCAATCAGCCCCAGCATTTT. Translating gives CAISDNHSPYSNQPQHF.

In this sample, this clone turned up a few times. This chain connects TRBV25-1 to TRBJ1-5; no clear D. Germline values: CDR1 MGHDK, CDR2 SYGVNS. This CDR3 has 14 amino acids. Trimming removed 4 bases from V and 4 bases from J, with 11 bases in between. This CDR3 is CASSGVLCNQPQHF. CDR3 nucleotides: TGTGCCAGCAGTGGAGTTTTATGTAATCAGCCCCAGCATTTT.

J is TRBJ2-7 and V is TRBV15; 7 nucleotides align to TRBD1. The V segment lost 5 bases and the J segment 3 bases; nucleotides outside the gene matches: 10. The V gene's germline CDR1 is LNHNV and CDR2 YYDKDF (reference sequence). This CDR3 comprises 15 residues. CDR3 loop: CATSGEDRAIYEQYF. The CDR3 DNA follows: TGTGCCACCAGCGGGGAAGACAGGGCCATCTACGAGCAGTACTTC.

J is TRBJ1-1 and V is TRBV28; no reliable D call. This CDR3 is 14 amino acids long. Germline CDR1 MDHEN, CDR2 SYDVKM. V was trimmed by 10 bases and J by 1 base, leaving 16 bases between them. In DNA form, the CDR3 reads TGTGCCATCCGGCTGGGAGCAACGAACACTGAAGCTTTCTTT. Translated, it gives CAIRLGATNTEAFF. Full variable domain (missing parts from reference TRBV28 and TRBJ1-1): DVKVTQSSRYLVKRTGEKVFLECVQDMDHENMFWYRQDPGLGLRLIYFSYDVKMKEKGDIPEGYSVSREKKERFSLILESASTNQTSMYLCAIRLGATNTEAFFGQGTRLTVV.

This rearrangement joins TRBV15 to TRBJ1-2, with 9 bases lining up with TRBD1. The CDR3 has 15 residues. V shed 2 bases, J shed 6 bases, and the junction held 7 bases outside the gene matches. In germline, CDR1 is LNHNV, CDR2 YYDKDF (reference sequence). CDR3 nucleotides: TGTGCCACCAGCAGACCCGGGACAGGGAACCATGGCTACACCTTC. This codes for CATSRPGTGNHGYTF.

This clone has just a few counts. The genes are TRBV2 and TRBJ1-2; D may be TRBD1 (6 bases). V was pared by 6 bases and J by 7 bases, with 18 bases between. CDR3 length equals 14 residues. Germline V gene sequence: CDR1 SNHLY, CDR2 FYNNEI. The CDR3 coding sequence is TGTGCCAGCAGCCAACAGGGTCCTGTCTCTGGCTACACCTTC. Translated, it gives CASSQQGPVSGYTF.

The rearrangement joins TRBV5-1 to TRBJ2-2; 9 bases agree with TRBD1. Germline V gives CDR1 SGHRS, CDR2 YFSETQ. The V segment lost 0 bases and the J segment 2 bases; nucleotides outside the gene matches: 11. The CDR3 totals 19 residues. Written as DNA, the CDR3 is TGCGCCAGCAGCTTGGCCGGTTTGTCGGACAGGGGAAACACCGGGGAGCTGTTTTTT. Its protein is CASSLAGLSDRGNTGELFF.

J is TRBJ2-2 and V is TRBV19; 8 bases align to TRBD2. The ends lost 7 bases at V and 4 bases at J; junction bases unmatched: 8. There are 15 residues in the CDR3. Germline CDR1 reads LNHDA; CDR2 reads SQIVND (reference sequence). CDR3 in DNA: TGTGCCAGTACCCCAACCCGGGGGGGCACCGGGGAGCTGTTTTTT. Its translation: CASTPTRGGTGELFF.

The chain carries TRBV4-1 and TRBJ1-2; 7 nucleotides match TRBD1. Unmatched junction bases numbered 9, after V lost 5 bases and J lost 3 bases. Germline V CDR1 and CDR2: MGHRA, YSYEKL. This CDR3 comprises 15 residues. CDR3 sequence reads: CASSYTDREDYGYTF. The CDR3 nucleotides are TGCGCCAGCAGCTACACCGACAGGGAGGACTATGGCTACACCTTC.

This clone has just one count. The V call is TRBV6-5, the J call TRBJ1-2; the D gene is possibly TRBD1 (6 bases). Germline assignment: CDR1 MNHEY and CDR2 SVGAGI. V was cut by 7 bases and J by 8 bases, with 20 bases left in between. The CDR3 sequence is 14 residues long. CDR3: CASTNDNRESGYTF. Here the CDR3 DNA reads TGTGCCAGCACAAACGATAACAGGGAAAGCGGCTACACCTTC.

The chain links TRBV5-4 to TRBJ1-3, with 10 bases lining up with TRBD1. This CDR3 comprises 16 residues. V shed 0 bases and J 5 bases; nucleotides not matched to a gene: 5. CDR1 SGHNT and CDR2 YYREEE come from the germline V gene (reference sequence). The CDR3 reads CASSLGPGQGRNTIYF. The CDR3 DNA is TGTGCCAGCAGCTTGGGACCGGGACAGGGGCGAAACACCATATATTTT.

Here the CDR3 DNA reads TGTGCCAGCAGCTCTCCGGGACAGTCCACAGATACGCAGTATTTT. Encoded protein: CASSSPGQSTDTQYF. The genes are TRBV5-4 and TRBJ2-3; TRBD1 matches 7 bases. The germline V gene encodes CDR1 SGHNT and CDR2 YYREEE (reference sequence). The CDR3 spans 15 residues. Trimming took 3 bases from V and 2 from J; bases not matched to a gene: 6.

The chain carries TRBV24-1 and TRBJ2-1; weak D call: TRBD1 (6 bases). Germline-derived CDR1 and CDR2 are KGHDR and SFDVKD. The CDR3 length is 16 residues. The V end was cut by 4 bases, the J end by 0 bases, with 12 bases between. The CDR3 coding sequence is TGTGCCACCAGTGACCATATGACAGGCTCCTACAATGAGCAGTTCTTC. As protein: CATSDHMTGSYNEQFF.